This TCR beta chain stems from a study of blood T cell repertoires in COVID-19 (dated by TCRdb to between 2020 and 2021). Background on the whole study: Samples covering the acute and convalescent phases of COVID-19 were provided by collaborators in the United States, Italy and Spain. HLA class I and class II types, where available, came from metadata supplied by the sample provider rather than from assay-based typing. The repertoires were released in a freely available public database meant as a resource for research on the immune response to SARS-CoV-2. Samples came from the ongoing ImmuneRACE study (first 160 participants) plus 1,254 subjects from 6 global collaborators. Deeply sampled blood TCRbeta repertoires from subjects exposed to, actively infected with, or recovered from COVID-19 were included in the dataset. Nearly every sample came with metadata listing a de-identified subject ID, COVID-19 status, age in years and sex. The prospective study material was composed of cDNA or gDNA derived from T cells, B-cell-depleted T cells, or PBMCs.

Notes on this clone: This receptor's antigen is unknown. Within one base of it there is no much larger clone, and no base qualities were kept.

TCRbeta CDR3 regions were amplified from genomic DNA using the immunoSEQ Assay, a bias-controlled multiplex PCR. Concerning the study's data processing: The number of nucleated cells in each sample was estimated from the amplification of reference gene primers within the assay. To quantify the absolute abundance of each unique TCRbeta CDR3 rearrangement, sequence reads were collapsed and filtered. For each sample, productive Simpson clonality was calculated as the square root of Simpson's diversity index across productive rearrangements. Here the immuneACCESS table is served through TCRdb, limited to in-frame sequences with V and J called. Missing clones are a known gap in these copies; in checked studies unresolved V genes cover under half, and the rest lacks a known reason. V, J and clone size are those of that table, while D and trimming were read from the DNA. The sample table records roughly 63,000 clones; 65% to 75% of these occur just once. Under 30% of the sample comes from the top ten.

General study outcomes and caveats: The quantity of clinical and demographic metadata differed by source and by participant and was supplied without curation.

Each collaborating institution followed its own protocols to collect whole blood in K2EDTA tubes. For TCRbeta analysis, collaborator samples were shipped as frozen whole blood, as isolated PBMCs, or as DNA extracted from either sample type. As encoded in the germline V gene, CDR1 is MDHEN while CDR2 is SYDVKM. V loses 6 bases at its end and J loses 0 bases; junction bases beyond the gene matches: 8. The CDR3 holds 15 amino acids from the cysteine to the phenylalanine. The entry retains the CDR3 DNA only, 45 bases that are in frame from base 1. Sequencing input: peripheral blood. This TCR derives from a woman of 80 years or more with acute or convalescent COVID-19. The chain was built from TRBV28 and TRBJ2-7; TRBD2 aligns with 7 central bases. The sequenced DNA: TGTGCCAGCAGGTTGAGCGGGACCTTCTCCTACGAGCAGTACTTC. The translation is CASRLSGTFSYEQYF.